This passage covers 6 T cell receptor beta chains from one sample sequenced in a study of regulatory T cells in long-lasting Graves disease. Specified time point: newly diagnosed GD, antithyroid drugs for less than 3 months. TCR sequences were obtained from RNA taken from PBMCs. In building TCR beta libraries, iRepertoire HTBI primers were used together with Arm-PCR of CDR3 regions. MiXCR, applied by TCRdb to the multiplex PCR reads, yields one record per CDR3 protein. The sample holds roughly 500,000 distinct CDR3 sequences, less than 15% seen once. The same data also contributed to another study, on T cells in Graves' hyperthyroidism and ophthalmopathy.

The starting material was peripheral blood mononuclear cells (PBMCs), obtained at new diagnosis, from a patient treated with antithyroid drugs. Source of these receptors: a woman in her forties or fifties with Graves disease.

Ten or more counts support this clonotype. The chain couples TRBV29-1 to TRBJ1-4; D gene ambiguous. The CDR3 consists of 14 residues. Trimming left V 0 bases short and J 5 bases short, with 10 bases between. Per germline, CDR1 SQVTM and CDR2 ANQGSEA. This chain's CDR3 is CSVEERDSNEKLFF. For the CDR3, the DNA is TGCAGCGTTGAAGAACGGGATTCGAATGAAAAACTGTTTTTT.

This clonotype was found a few times. The chain uses TRBV7-9 and TRBJ1-1; a possible D gene is TRBD1 (6 bases). The CDR3 length is 14 residues. V lost 6 bases and J lost 3, with 14 bases in between. The germline V gene has CDR1 SEHNR and CDR2 FQNEAQ (reference sequence). The CDR3 here is CASSFTGYDTEAFF. In DNA, the CDR3 is TGTGCCAGCAGTTTTACAGGGTATGACACTGAAGCTTTCTTT.

The V gene is TRBV20-1, the J gene TRBJ2-7, with D perhaps TRBD2 (6 bases). CDR1 is DFQATT and CDR2 is SNEGSKA in the germline V gene (reference sequence). Deletions cut 1 base from V and 0 bases from J, with 10 bases between. The CDR3 totals 14 residues. The CDR3 loop is CSARVRDFSYEQYF. The CDR3 DNA is TGCAGTGCTAGAGTCCGGGACTTCTCCTACGAGCAGTACTTC.

The chain is built from TRBV11-2 and TRBJ2-1, with TRBD2 identical over 11 bases. This CDR3 has 18 residues. With 5 bases clipped from V and 0 bases from J, the junction kept 9 bases outside the gene matches. CDR1 SGHAT and CDR2 FQNNGV come from the germline V gene. Here the CDR3 DNA reads TGTGCCAGCAGCGGACAGGGACTAGCGGACTACTCCTACAATGAGCAGTTCTTC. It yields the protein CASSGQGLADYSYNEQFF.

This clonotype was observed many times. This chain connects TRBV2 to TRBJ1-5; TRBD1 might be the D (6 bases). The CDR3 covers 15 residues. Germline V lookup: CDR1 SNHLY, CDR2 FYNNEI. V gave up 5 bases and J gave up 0 bases, with 11 bases separating them. CDR3 coding DNA: TGTGCCAGCAGTACTGACAGGTATAGCAATCAGCCCCAGCATTTT. It encodes CASSTDRYSNQPQHF.

Many counts were recorded for this clonotype. The V and J genes are TRBV24-1 and TRBJ2-3; 12 nucleotides match TRBD1. The CDR3 totals 16 residues. V gave up 4 bases and J gave up 2 bases; unmatched junction bases: 3. Germline V gives CDR1 KGHDR, CDR2 SFDVKD. CDR3 coding DNA: TGTGCCACCAGTGAGCGGGACAGGGGGCTCACAGATACGCAGTATTTT. Translating it yields CATSERDRGLTDTQYF.